The 4 T cell receptor beta chains reported below all come from one sample, sequenced in a study of T cell responses to AZD1222 COVID-19 vaccine (dated by TCRdb to about 2021). The intended sense of this specimen's time point label: about 28 days (+/-7) after the second vaccine dose. The library was obtained by the immunoSEQ multiplex PCR assay. TCRdb took this table from immuneACCESS and kept in-frame rearrangements with V and J called. Such tables lack part of the clones; where checked against another copy, unresolved V genes explain under half of the gap, and the rest is unexplained. The table for this sample lists under 150,000 clones; about 90% of them were counted only once. The ten largest clones take up approximately 9% of the sample. This material consisted of peripheral blood, taken 28 days after the second AZD1222 dose. All receptors derive from an adult who received the AZD1222 COVID-19 vaccine.

J is TRBJ2-7 and V is TRBV20-1, with a weak D call TRBD1 (5 bases). Trimming took off 5 bases at V and 3 bases at J, with 8 bases between the two ends. The germline CDR1 and CDR2 sequences are DFQATT and SNEGSKA (reference sequence). There are 11 residues in the CDR3. Here the CDR3 reads CSAGRDYEQYF. The DNA for the CDR3 is TGCAGTGCTGGCAGGGACTACGAGCAGTACTTC.

The chain employs TRBV7-9 and TRBJ1-5; maybe TRBD1 (5 bases). This CDR3 has 15 residues. The germline V gene has CDR1 SEHNR and CDR2 FQNEAQ (reference sequence). Trimming cost V 1 base and J 2 bases, with 9 bases left between them. The CDR3 DNA reads TGTGCCAGCAGCTTAGATGGCAGGGGCAATCAGCCCCAGCATTTT. Its protein is CASSLDGRGNQPQHF.

V usage is TRBV28 and J usage is TRBJ1-1, with D tentatively TRBD1 (5 bases). Looked up from germline, CDR1 is MDHEN and CDR2 is SYDVKM. The CDR3 sequence is 14 residues long. Trimming stripped 7 bases from V and 4 bases from J, with 16 bases between. The CDR3 sequence is CASNRFPTGTEAFF. CDR3 coding DNA: TGTGCCAGCAACCGGTTCCCCACAGGCACTGAAGCTTTCTTT.

The gene calls are TRBV7-8 and TRBJ2-2; TRBD1 matches 9 bases. V lost 4 bases and J lost 6; bases outside the gene matches: 9. The germline V gene encodes CDR1 SGHVS and CDR2 FQNEAQ. The CDR3 length is 16 residues. This CDR3 is CASSSDPGQGAGELFF. The CDR3 region has the DNA TGTGCCAGCAGCTCCGATCCGGGACAGGGTGCCGGGGAGCTGTTTTTT.